The clone carrying this T cell receptor (beta chain) was counted ten times or more. The antigen remains undetermined. TCRdb itself ran the 5' RACE reads through MiXCR, one entry per CDR3 protein. The profile shows 40,000 or so distinct CDR3 sequences, approximately 5.2% of them singletons. This entry is derived from a study of spatial heterogeneity in lung cancer. Study conclusions and caveats: There were more appearances of ubiquitous expanded tumor TCRs in blood at resection than at follow-up.

Time point reported: sample taken at primary tumor resection. Samples were donated by 72 untreated early-stage non-small cell lung cancer patients. Extraction of whole RNA from tumor, nontumor lung or frozen PBMC preceded unsorted sequencing. The CDR3 extends over 17 amino acids. Per the germline V gene, CDR1 is SEHNR and CDR2 is FQNEAQ (reference sequence). The junction had 8 bases not matched to a gene; V was cut back by 1 base and J by 2 bases. The TCR sequence derives from a female donor with early-stage non-small cell lung cancer. The chain has TRBV7-9 and TRBJ2-1; 7 bases map to TRBD2. This material consisted of PBMCs, taken at surgery. The CDR3 sequence is CASSLGSLAATYNEQFF. CDR3 DNA: TGTGCCAGCAGCTTAGGCTCTCTAGCGGCCACCTACAATGAGCAGTTCTTC.